The rows below give T cell receptor beta chains drawn from one sample of a study of STAT5B mutations in CD4+ large granular lymphocyte leukemia. Method: immunoSEQ multiplex PCR; TCRdb's copy keeps in-frame clones and lacks some. Of 30,000 or so clones in the sample, around 81% were seen once. Sequencing was performed on CD4+ T cells from blood buffy coats. The receptor source for this set is a human donor in good health. Each CDR3 is given with its conserved first and last residue. Fields, in order: V gene, CDR3 protein.

v_call: TRBV6-5
cdr3_aa: CASSSGSGGSYEQYF

v_call: TRBV28
cdr3_aa: CASRGPLGLAVYEQYF

v_call: TRBV6-1
cdr3_aa: CASSAGPVTEAFF

v_call: TRBV7-2
cdr3_aa: CASSRRDRGAGGANIQYF

v_call: TRBV4-2
cdr3_aa: CASSPPGSGSYEQYF

v_call: TRBV6-8
cdr3_aa: CASTPQQGTAYEQYF

v_call: TRBV5-1
cdr3_aa: CASRPWGANVLTF

v_call: TRBV28
cdr3_aa: CASSPGDIYGYTF

v_call: TRBV30
cdr3_aa: CASHGGRLGIYNSPLHF

v_call: TRBV10-1
cdr3_aa: CASSRGSGANVLTF

v_call: TRBV5-1
cdr3_aa: CASSFLAGAYEQYF

v_call: TRBV6-5
cdr3_aa: CASSSPAGVTDTQYF

v_call: TRBV5-1
cdr3_aa: CASSWGGQMNTEAFF

v_call: TRBV5-4
cdr3_aa: CASSPMRESGRDEQFF

v_call: TRBV7-6
cdr3_aa: CASSAREADTQYF

v_call: TRBV28
cdr3_aa: CASSFPSGSFYEQYF

v_call: TRBV15
cdr3_aa: CATSRDAVNEKLFF

v_call: TRBV15
cdr3_aa: CATSRELGYQETQYF

v_call: TRBV6-5
cdr3_aa: CASSFPGSYNEQFF

v_call: TRBV19
cdr3_aa: CASSNPPGAGSTEAFF

v_call: TRBV19
cdr3_aa: CASSTFFRPYKEETQYF

v_call: TRBV7-7
cdr3_aa: CASSFQSGDTQYF

v_call: TRBV2
cdr3_aa: CASSPQGNYGYTF

v_call: TRBV19
cdr3_aa: CASSMTSSQPQHF

v_call: TRBV6-6
cdr3_aa: CASTLGDSGTDTQYF

v_call: TRBV27
cdr3_aa: CASRAPGTSGRASETQYF

v_call: TRBV21-1
cdr3_aa: CASAISRRLNTEAFF

v_call: TRBV19
cdr3_aa: CASTVRGFGFSNQPQHF

v_call: TRBV7-3
cdr3_aa: CASSLTTSVADTQYF

v_call: TRBV2
cdr3_aa: CASSVDWAGNTIYF

v_call: TRBV11-2
cdr3_aa: CASSLVDSYEQYF

v_call: TRBV28
cdr3_aa: CASSLGTGETF

v_call: TRBV18
cdr3_aa: CASSPSRDNYGYTF

v_call: TRBV5-4
cdr3_aa: CAIPTVSGPTSGTDTQYF